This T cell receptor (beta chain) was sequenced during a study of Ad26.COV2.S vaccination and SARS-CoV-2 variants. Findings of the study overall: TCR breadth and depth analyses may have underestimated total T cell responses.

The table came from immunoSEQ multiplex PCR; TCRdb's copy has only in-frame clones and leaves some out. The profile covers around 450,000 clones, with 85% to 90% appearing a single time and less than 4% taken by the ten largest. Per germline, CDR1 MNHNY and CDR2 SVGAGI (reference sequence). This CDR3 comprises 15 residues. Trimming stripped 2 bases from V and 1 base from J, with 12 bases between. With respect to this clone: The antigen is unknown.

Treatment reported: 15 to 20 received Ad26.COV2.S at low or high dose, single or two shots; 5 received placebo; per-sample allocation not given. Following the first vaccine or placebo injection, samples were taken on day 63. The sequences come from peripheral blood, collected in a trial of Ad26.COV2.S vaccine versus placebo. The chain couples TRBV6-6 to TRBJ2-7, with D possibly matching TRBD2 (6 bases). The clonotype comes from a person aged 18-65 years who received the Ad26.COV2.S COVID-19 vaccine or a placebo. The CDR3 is CASSYRPGESYEQYF. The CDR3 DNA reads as TGTGCCAGCAGTTACCGCCCGGGAGAGTCCTACGAGCAGTACTTC.